Given below is one T cell receptor (beta chain) in context. The sample belongs to a study of OX40 agonist ivuxolimab in advanced cancers. As for the study in general: Head and neck, renal cell, melanoma or hepatocellular carcinoma were the cancers that dose-escalation patients had. Averaging about 60 years in age, with a range of roughly 20 to 90, the cohort was 82.7% male. People who had prior anti-PD-1, anti-PD-L1 or anti-CTLA-4 therapy could take part, and roughly 44% had some.

Anyone with autoimmune disease history or systemic immunosuppression was excluded. Sequencing used immunoSEQ multiplex PCR; TCRdb keeps in-frame clones, though not all of them. The table shows about 35,000 clones, with over 60% occurring only once. The CDR3 totals 15 residues. CDR1 SNHLY and CDR2 FYNNEI come from the germline V gene. The junction had 4 bases not matched to a gene; V was cut back by 3 bases and J by 3 bases. The sequence was collected from an adult with an advanced solid tumor such as melanoma, head and neck, liver or kidney cancer. The specimen comprised CD4+ or CD8+ T cells sorted from blood, sampled in a trial of the OX40 agonist ivuxolimab. The chain joins TRBV2 to TRBJ1-2; 10 nucleotides agree with TRBD1. In nucleotides, the CDR3 is TGTGCCAGCAGTGAGAGACAGGGGGCCTACTATGGCTACACCTTC. Protein: CASSERQGAYYGYTF.